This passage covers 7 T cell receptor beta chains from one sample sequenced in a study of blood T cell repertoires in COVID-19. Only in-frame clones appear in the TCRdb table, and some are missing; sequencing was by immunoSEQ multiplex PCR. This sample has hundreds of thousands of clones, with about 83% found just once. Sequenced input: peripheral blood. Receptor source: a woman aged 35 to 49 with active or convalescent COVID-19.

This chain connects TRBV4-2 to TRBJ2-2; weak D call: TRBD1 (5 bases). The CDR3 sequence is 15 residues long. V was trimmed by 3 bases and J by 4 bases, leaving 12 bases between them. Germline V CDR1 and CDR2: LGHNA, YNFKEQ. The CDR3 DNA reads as TGTGCCAGCAGCCAGGTGGGGCAGGGCACCGGGGAGCTGTTTTTT. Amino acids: CASSQVGQGTGELFF.

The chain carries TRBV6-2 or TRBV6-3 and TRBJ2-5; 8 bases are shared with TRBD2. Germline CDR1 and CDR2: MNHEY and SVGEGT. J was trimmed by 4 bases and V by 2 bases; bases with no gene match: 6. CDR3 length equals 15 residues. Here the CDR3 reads CASSYAGGLGETQYF. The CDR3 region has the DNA TGTGCCAGCAGTTACGCGGGAGGCTTGGGAGAGACCCAGTACTTC.

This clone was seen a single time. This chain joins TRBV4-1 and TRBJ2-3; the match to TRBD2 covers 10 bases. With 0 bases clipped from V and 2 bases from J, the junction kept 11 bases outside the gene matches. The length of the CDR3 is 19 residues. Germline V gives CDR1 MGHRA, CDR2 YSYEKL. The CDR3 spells CASSQDEFGTSEFTDTQYF. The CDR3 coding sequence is TGCGCCAGCAGCCAAGATGAGTTCGGGACTAGCGAATTCACAGATACGCAGTATTTT.

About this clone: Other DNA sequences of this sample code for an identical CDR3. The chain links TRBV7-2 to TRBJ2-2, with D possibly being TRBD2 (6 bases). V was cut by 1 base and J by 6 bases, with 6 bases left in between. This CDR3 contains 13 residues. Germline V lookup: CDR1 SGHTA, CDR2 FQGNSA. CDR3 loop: CASSLGLAGELFF. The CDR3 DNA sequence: TGTGCCAGCAGCTTAGGACTAGCCGGGGAGCTGTTTTTT.

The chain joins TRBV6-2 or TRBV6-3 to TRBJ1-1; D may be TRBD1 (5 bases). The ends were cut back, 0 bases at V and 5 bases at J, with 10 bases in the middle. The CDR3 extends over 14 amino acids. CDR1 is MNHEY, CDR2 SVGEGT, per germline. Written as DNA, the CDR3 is TGTGCCAGCAGTTACTCCGAGGGGACTACTGAAGCTTTCTTT. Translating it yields CASSYSEGTTEAFF.

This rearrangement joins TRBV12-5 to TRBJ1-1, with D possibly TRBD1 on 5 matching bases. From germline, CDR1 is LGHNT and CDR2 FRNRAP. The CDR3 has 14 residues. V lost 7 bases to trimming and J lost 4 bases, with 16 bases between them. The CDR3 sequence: CASAPPRDVTEAFF. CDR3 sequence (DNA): TGTGCTAGTGCCCCCCCCAGGGATGTCACTGAAGCTTTCTTT.

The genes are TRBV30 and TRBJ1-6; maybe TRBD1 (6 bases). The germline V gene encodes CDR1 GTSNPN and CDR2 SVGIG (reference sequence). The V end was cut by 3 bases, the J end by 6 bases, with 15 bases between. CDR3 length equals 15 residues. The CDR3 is CAWRATTGFNSPLHF. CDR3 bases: TGTGCCTGGAGGGCCACGACAGGCTTTAATTCACCCCTCCACTTT.